The 30 T cell receptor beta chains below come from one sample, sequenced in a study of T-cell memory formation after mild COVID-19. Using its own MiXCR run on the 5' RACE reads, TCRdb lists one record per CDR3 protein. The sample includes roughly 410,000 distinct CDR3 sequences, roughly 24% of them seen just once. Specimen: PBMCs or a T cell subset sorted from them (not recorded which). The origin of the receptors is an adult woman who had mild COVID-19 (a few samples of this study predate the infection). Cell type and time point are not known.

The chain carries TRBV20-1 and TRBJ2-1, with a weak D call TRBD1 (6 bases). The CDR3 length is 13 residues. Looked up from germline, CDR1 is DFQATT and CDR2 is SNEGSKA (reference sequence). The V end lost 1 base, the J end lost 7 bases, and 11 bases lay between the germline ends. Here the CDR3 reads CSARVGAGNEQFF. The CDR3 nucleotides are TGCAGTGCTAGAGTGGGGGCAGGGAATGAGCAGTTCTTC.

V is TRBV27 and J is TRBJ1-1; D remains ambiguous. Trimming removed 6 bases from V and 5 bases from J, with 10 bases in between. This CDR3 has 12 residues. The germline gives CDR1 MNHEY, CDR2 SMNVEV (reference sequence). The CDR3 protein is CASRRSGTEAFF. CDR3 sequence (DNA): TGTGCCAGCAGGCGAAGCGGTACTGAAGCTTTCTTT.

This chain uses TRBV30 with TRBJ1-1; D not certain. Germline-derived CDR1 and CDR2 are GTSNPN and SVGIG (reference sequence). The CDR3 is made up of 8 amino acids. The germline V and J ends were trimmed by 8 bases and 13 bases, with 11 bases remaining between them. The CDR3, as DNA: TGTGCCGGCGGGCCAGATTTCTTT. It codes for CAGGPDFF.

In its sample, this clonotype was seen a few times. This rearrangement joins TRBV6-6 to TRBJ2-3, with TRBD2 matching over 8 bases. The CDR3 is made up of 17 amino acids. Germline V gene data show CDR1 as MNHNY and CDR2 as SVGAGI (reference sequence). Trimming cost V 6 bases and J 2 bases; bases outside gene matches: 13. CDR3 amino acids: CASSSLLERGTTDTQYF. The DNA for the CDR3 is TGTGCCAGCAGCTCCCTTTTAGAGCGGGGGACCACAGATACGCAGTATTTT.

This clonotype was seen a handful of times. The chain carries TRBV4-1 and TRBJ2-3; D gene ambiguous. Germline V gives CDR1 MGHRA, CDR2 YSYEKL. Trimming stripped 1 base from V and 5 bases from J, with 10 bases between. This CDR3 region has 14 residues. CDR3 DNA sequence: TGCGCCAGCAGCCAAGTGTTAAGATTAGATACGCAGTATTTT. This translates into CASSQVLRLDTQYF.

This clonotype has a count of ten or more. This chain joins TRBV7-9 and TRBJ2-1, with 9 nucleotides matching TRBD2. The CDR3 runs 15 residues. Trimming cost V 3 bases and J 8 bases; bases outside gene matches: 8. CDR1 and CDR2 from the germline V gene are SEHNR and FQNEAQ (reference sequence). CDR3 nucleotide sequence: TGTGCCAGCAGCTTCCCCATGCGGGAGGGTGATGAGCAGTTCTTC. Residues: CASSFPMREGDEQFF.

The chain uses TRBV2 and TRBJ1-4; no definite D call. This CDR3 has 13 residues. With 10 bases removed from V and 8 bases from J, the gap between germline ends came to 17 bases. From germline, CDR1 is SNHLY and CDR2 FYNNEI. The CDR3 sequence is CANRGAALEKLFF. DNA of the CDR3: TGTGCCAACCGAGGCGCGGCTCTAGAAAAACTGTTTTTT.

This clonotype has ten or more counts. V is TRBV5-1 and J is TRBJ2-3, with D maybe TRBD2 (7 bases). V lost 4 bases and J lost 0, with 18 bases in between. The CDR3 totals 17 residues. Looked up from germline, CDR1 is SGHRS and CDR2 is YFSETQ. CDR3 in DNA: TGCGCCAGCAGCCCCTCGAGGGGGGGGGTTAGCACAGATACGCAGTATTTT. Amino acid sequence: CASSPSRGGVSTDTQYF.

This clonotype was recorded only once. V gene TRBV5-1 combines with J gene TRBJ1-2, with TRBD1 identical over 8 bases. Trimming cost V 3 bases and J 3 bases; bases outside gene matches: 7. The CDR3 extends over 15 amino acids. Germline CDR1 is SGHRS and CDR2 is YFSETQ. In nucleotides, the CDR3 is TGCGCCAGCAGCTCCCAGGGGGCAGGCGACTATGGCTACACCTTC. Protein: CASSSQGAGDYGYTF.

The CDR3 coding sequence is TGTGCCAGCGAGGTTAGGGGCCAAGAGACCCAGTACTTC. Its translation is CASEVRGQETQYF. The chain employs TRBV6-1 and TRBJ2-5; weak D call: TRBD1 (5 bases). Germline V lookup: CDR1 MNHNS, CDR2 SASEGT. The CDR3 has 13 amino acids. The germline V and J ends were trimmed by 8 bases and 1 base, with 11 bases remaining between them.

The chain links TRBV5-1 to TRBJ2-7; D might be TRBD1 (5 bases). The germline V gene has CDR1 SGHRS and CDR2 YFSETQ. The ends were cut back, 0 bases at V and 5 bases at J, with 12 bases in the middle. This CDR3 comprises 14 residues. The CDR3 region has the DNA TGCGCCAGCAGCTTGGTAGCAGGGTTCGACGAGCAGTACTTC. Protein sequence: CASSLVAGFDEQYF.

The table lists this clonotype with a count of one. The V and J genes are TRBV5-1 and TRBJ1-2; a possible D gene is TRBD1 (5 bases). Looked up from germline, CDR1 is SGHRS and CDR2 is YFSETQ. This CDR3 has 16 amino acids. V lost 4 bases, J lost 3 bases, and 19 bases lay in between. The chain's CDR3 is CASSDSWGELDYGYTF. CDR3 nucleotides: TGCGCCAGCAGCGACTCTTGGGGCGAGCTGGACTATGGCTACACCTTC.

The rearrangement links TRBV20-1 to TRBJ2-3; D possibly matches TRBD1 or TRBD2 (5 bases each). The ends were cut back, 6 bases at V and 4 bases at J, with 17 bases in the middle. Germline lookup yields CDR1 DFQATT and CDR2 SNEGSKA (reference sequence). The CDR3 totals 14 residues. This chain's CDR3 is CSATGTSEADTQYF. The CDR3 DNA reads as TGCAGTGCAACCGGGACCTCTGAGGCAGATACGCAGTATTTT.

DNA for the CDR3: TGTGCCAGCAGCCGGGACCTTGGGGATGAAAAACTGTTTTTT. This encodes CASSRDLGDEKLFF. The rearrangement joins TRBV7-9 to TRBJ1-4; perhaps TRBD1 as D (5 bases). The CDR3 length is 14 residues. The V gene lost 5 bases and the J gene lost 6 bases, with 13 bases spanning the gap. CDR1 SEHNR and CDR2 FQNEAQ come from the germline V gene (reference sequence).

This clonotype was observed a few times. The rearrangement uses TRBV5-1 and TRBJ2-7, with D hard to call. Trimming removed 4 bases at V and 5 bases at J, with 13 bases between. The CDR3 is 13 residues long. The V gene's germline CDR1 is SGHRS and CDR2 YFSETQ. Written as DNA, the CDR3 is TGCGCCAGCAGCCCCCAAGGGTCGGACGAGCAGTACTTC. Protein sequence: CASSPQGSDEQYF.

In this sample, this clonotype turned up a few times. The chain joins TRBV30 to TRBJ2-3, with 12 bases matching TRBD2. This CDR3 region has 15 residues. The ends lost 5 bases at V and 8 bases at J; junction bases unmatched: 11. Germline V lookup: CDR1 GTSNPN, CDR2 SVGIG (reference sequence). CDR3 sequence (DNA): TGTGCCTGGGGGGAATCGGGACTAGCGGGTTCTACGCAGTATTTT. Its translation: CAWGESGLAGSTQYF.

This clonotype showed up just a few times. The V call is TRBV5-6, the J call TRBJ2-7; no firm D call. Per germline, CDR1 SGHDT and CDR2 YYEEEE. The CDR3 length is 14 residues. V was clipped by 2 bases and J by 5 bases, with 14 bases between them. CDR3 sequence reads: CASSLTGVTNEQYF. CDR3 sequence (DNA): TGTGCCAGCAGCTTAACTGGCGTAACCAACGAGCAGTACTTC.

About this clonotype itself: The junction departs from germline at one end; a sequencing error may be responsible. This chain links TRBV24-1 with TRBJ2-7; TRBD1 might be the D (8 bases). The CDR3 extends over 15 amino acids. Per germline, CDR1 KGHDR and CDR2 SFDVKD. This chain's CDR3 is CATSGGGTGAYEQYF. The DNA for the CDR3 is TGTGCCACGAGTGGGGGGGGGACAGGTGCCTACGAGCAGTACTTC.

CDR3 region: CASSPGPPLQYF. For the CDR3, the DNA is TGCGCCAGCAGCCCAGGGCCTCCCCTTCAGTATTTT. The J gene is TRBJ2-3, the V gene TRBV5-1, with TRBD1 as a possible D gene (5 bases). V lost 4 bases to trimming and J lost 12 bases, with 15 bases between them. CDR3 length equals 12 residues. Germline V gene data show CDR1 as SGHRS and CDR2 as YFSETQ.

The chain uses TRBV4-1 and TRBJ1-5, with D perhaps TRBD1 (5 bases). Germline V lookup: CDR1 MGHRA, CDR2 YSYEKL. Deletions cut 2 bases from V and 0 bases from J, with 11 bases between. The CDR3 is 16 residues long. CDR3 DNA sequence: TGCGCCAGCAGCCAATCTGGTGGGGGTAGCAATCAGCCCCAGCATTTT. This translates into CASSQSGGGSNQPQHF.

In its sample, this clonotype was seen a few times. CDR3 in DNA: TGTGCCAGCAGCTTACCGGGGGGTCCGGGACAGGGTCCCTACAATGAGCAGTTCTTC. Protein product: CASSLPGGPGQGPYNEQFF. V and J are TRBV7-3 and TRBJ2-1; TRBD1 agrees at 9 bases. This CDR3 spans 19 amino acids. The J segment lost 2 bases and the V segment lost 2 bases, leaving 13 bases of the junction unmatched. The germline CDR1 and CDR2 sequences are SGHTA and FQGTGA. The full variable domain, in which reference TRBV7-3 and TRBJ2-1 provide the parts outside the CDR3, is GAGVSQTPSNKVTEKGKYVELRCDPISGHTALYWYRQSLGQGPEFLIYFQGTGAADDSGLPNDRFFAVRPEGSVSTLKIQRTERGDSAVYLCASSLPGGPGQGPYNEQFFGPGTRLTVL.

The chain has TRBV11-2 and TRBJ2-2; 10 bases are a match to TRBD2. Germline V gene data show CDR1 as SGHAT and CDR2 as FQNNGV. The CDR3 totals 18 residues. V shed 5 bases and J 7 bases; nucleotides not matched to a gene: 16. Here the CDR3 DNA reads TGTGCCAGCAGCCCAGGATGGCTAGCGGGGGCCACGGGCGGGGAGCTGTTTTTT. Translated: CASSPGWLAGATGGELFF.

The sample holds a few counts of this clonotype. This chain's CDR3 is CSASSLGAYSTDTQYF. As DNA, the CDR3 is TGCAGTGCTAGTTCCCTCGGAGCGTATAGCACAGATACGCAGTATTTT. V is TRBV20-1 and J is TRBJ2-3, with D unclear. CDR1 DFQATT and CDR2 SNEGSKA come from the germline V gene (reference sequence). Between the trimmed V and J ends, which lost 3 bases and 0 bases, there was a span of 16 bases. The CDR3 is made up of 16 amino acids.

This clonotype has a single count. V gene TRBV11-2 combines with J gene TRBJ1-1, with D possibly matching TRBD1 (5 bases). Trimming shortened V by 4 bases and J by 6 bases, and 30 bases separated the two germline ends. This CDR3 has 19 amino acids. Looked up from germline, CDR1 is SGHAT and CDR2 is FQNNGV. As DNA, the CDR3 is TGTGCCAGCAGCTCCACCGGGACTTCGGCCATATCCATATCTCCTGAAGCTTTCTTT. As protein: CASSSTGTSAISISPEAFF.

The table lists this clonotype with a few counts. V usage is TRBV5-5 and J usage is TRBJ1-1, with TRBD1 identical over 11 bases. V trimming: 0 bases; J trimming: 1 base; junction bases outside the gene matches: 8. The length of the CDR3 is 18 residues. The germline CDR1 and CDR2 sequences are SGHKS and YYEKEE (reference sequence). The CDR3 reads CASSLVRDRGYGNTEAFF. CDR3 bases: TGTGCCAGCAGCTTGGTTCGGGACAGGGGGTATGGGAACACTGAAGCTTTCTTT.

This clonotype was found once. The chain employs TRBV29-1 and TRBJ1-2; TRBD1 aligns across 7 bases. The germline V gene encodes CDR1 SQVTM and CDR2 ANQGSEA. After removal of 6 bases from V and 5 bases from J, the junction contained 18 bases not matched to a gene. The CDR3 consists of 16 residues. DNA for the CDR3: TGCAGCGTGGACCCGGGACAGTTCCTTGTTGGGTATGGCTACACCTTC. It yields the protein CSVDPGQFLVGYGYTF.

This chain links TRBV9 with TRBJ2-5, with TRBD1 matching over 7 bases. This CDR3 has 19 amino acids. Trimming removed 4 bases from V and 4 bases from J; junction bases left unmatched: 22. The germline CDR1 and CDR2 sequences are SGDLS and YYNGEE. CDR3 amino acids: CASSPIGGRRGLRGETQYF. The CDR3 region has the DNA TGTGCCAGCAGCCCGATAGGGGGACGTAGGGGGCTTAGGGGAGAGACCCAGTACTTC.

This rearrangement joins TRBV7-8 to TRBJ2-7; weak D call: TRBD1 (7 bases). V dropped 4 bases and J dropped 4 bases, with 17 bases sitting between them. Germline V CDR1 and CDR2: SGHVS, FQNEAQ. This CDR3 is built from 15 residues. The CDR3 reads CASSSGGLIGYEQYF. As DNA, the CDR3 is TGTGCCAGCAGCTCAGGGGGACTTATCGGTTACGAGCAGTACTTC.

V and J are TRBV6-5 and TRBJ1-1; D ambiguous. The CDR3 is made up of 12 amino acids. The V gene's germline CDR1 is MNHEY and CDR2 SVGAGI. V gave up 10 bases and J gave up 0 bases, with 9 bases separating them. The CDR3 nucleotides read TGTGCCACCGGGATCATGAACACTGAAGCTTTCTTT. It is translated as CATGIMNTEAFF.

This chain uses TRBV9 with TRBJ2-1; perhaps TRBD2 as D (7 bases). Per the germline V gene, CDR1 is SGDLS and CDR2 is YYNGEE. With 3 bases removed from V and 4 bases from J, the gap between germline ends came to 14 bases. The CDR3 covers 15 residues. CDR3 in DNA: TGTGCCAGCAGCGAGGACGGGGGGACATACAATGAGCAGTTCTTC. It yields the protein CASSEDGGTYNEQFF.